This is a list of T cell receptor beta chains from one sample in a study of blood T cell repertoires in COVID-19. The table came from immunoSEQ multiplex PCR; TCRdb's copy has only in-frame clones and leaves some out. The sample shows about 160,000 clones, 80% of them seen only once. The sequenced sample was PBMCs or T cells enriched from blood (not recorded which). These TCRs come from a woman aged 55-69 years who had recovered from COVID-19. The CDR3 runs from the conserved cysteine through the conserved F or W. A D gene is named only where the DNA matches it firmly. Only part of the rows carry a size: once, few, many, or a class if the clone is expanded.

>.|TRBJ1-1|.|TRBV6-1
TGTGCCAGCAGTGACAGGGCTGACACTGAAGCTTTCTTT
CASSDRADTEAFF
>.|TRBJ2-1|.|TRBV4-2
TGTGCCAGCAGCCAAGATTGGCTAGCGATGGCCAATGAGCAGTTCTTC
CASSQDWLAMANEQFF
>TRBD1|TRBJ1-1|.|TRBV10-3
TGTGCCATCTGGCCGGGACAGGGGGTTAGCACTGAAGCTTTCTTT
CAIWPGQGVSTEAFF
>TRBD1|TRBJ1-2|.|TRBV18
TGTGCCAGCTCACCGGGACAGGGGATGTTTAATGGCTACACCTTC
CASSPGQGMFNGYTF
>TRBD1|TRBJ1-2|.|TRBV5-1
TGCGCCAGCAGCTTGCGGGCTCAACAGGGGGGAGACTATGGCTACACCTTC
CASSLRAQQGGDYGYTF
>.|TRBJ1-1|.|TRBV6-1
TGTGCCAGCAGTGAATTAGGGCAGGGGACTGAAGCTTTCTTT
CASSELGQGTEAFF
>.|TRBJ1-6|.|TRBV11-2
TGTGCCAGCAGCTTAGGGCCCGACGGGAATCGTTCACCCCTCCACTTT
CASSLGPDGNRSPLHF
>.|TRBJ2-7|few|TRBV4-2
TGTGCCAGCAGCCTCGGACAGACCTACGAGCAGTACTTC
CASSLGQTYEQYF
>TRBD1|TRBJ2-7|.|TRBV5-4
TGTGCCAGCAGCTTTGGGGACAGGGGGCTCCACGAGCAGTACTTC
CASSFGDRGLHEQYF
>TRBD1|TRBJ1-2|.|TRBV24-1
TGTGCCACCAGTGATCGACAGGGGGCCCCCTACACCTTC
CATSDRQGAPYTF
>.|TRBJ1-2|.|TRBV6-5
TGTGCCAGCACGCGCCAGCGGGATATTAACTATGGCTACACCTTC
CASTRQRDINYGYTF
>.|TRBJ2-7|.|TRBV11-2
TGTGCCAGCAGCTTATTTCCAGGGGTCTCCTACGAGCAGTACTTC
CASSLFPGVSYEQYF
>TRBD1|TRBJ2-1|.|TRBV5-1
TGCGCCAGCAGTGTGGGGGACAGGGATAACAATGAGCAGTTCTTC
CASSVGDRDNNEQFF
>TRBD1|TRBJ2-6|.|TRBV5-1
TGCGCCAGCAGCTTGGGACAGGGTCCTCTTTCTGGGGCCAACGTCCTGACTTTC
CASSLGQGPLSGANVLTF
>.|TRBJ1-1|few|TRBV29-1
TGCAGCGCTAAACGGGACACGAGGACTGAAGCTTTCTTT
CSAKRDTRTEAFF
>TRBD1|TRBJ2-7|.|TRBV30
TGTGCCTGGAGTGCGGGGACAGGGGGCCACGAGCAGTACTTC
CAWSAGTGGHEQYF
>TRBD1|TRBJ2-1|.|TRBV25-1
TGTGCCAGCAGTGGGCAGGGGGCTTACAATGAGCAGTTCTTC
CASSGQGAYNEQFF
>TRBD2|TRBJ2-7|.|TRBV3-1/TRBV3-2
TGTGCCAGCAGCAAGACTAGCGGGGGAGAGCAGTACTTC
CASSKTSGGEQYF
>TRBD1|TRBJ1-1|once|TRBV30
TGTGCCTGGGTCAGGGGGTTGTGGACTGAAGCTTTCTTT
CAWVRGLWTEAFF
>TRBD1|TRBJ1-2|.|TRBV6-6
TGTGCCAGCAACGACAGGGCCGTTATCGGCTACACCTTC
CASNDRAVIGYTF
>TRBD2|TRBJ2-7|.|TRBV27
TGTGCCAGCAGCCAAAAACCCCCTCCGGGGGGGAGCGAGCAGTACTTC
CASSQKPPPGGSEQYF
>.|TRBJ2-2|once|TRBV11-3
TGTGCCAGCAGCTCCGCAGGGGCGTCGGGGGAGCTGTTTTTT
CASSSAGASGELFF
>.|TRBJ2-7|.|TRBV9
TGTGCCAGCAGCGTTGCAGGGGTGGACGAGCAGTACTTC
CASSVAGVDEQYF
>TRBD1|TRBJ1-2|.|TRBV3-1/TRBV3-2
TGTGCCAGCAGCTACCGGACAGGGGATGGCTACACCTTC
CASSYRTGDGYTF
>TRBD2|TRBJ2-1|.|TRBV13
TGTGCCAGCAGCGGGACTATCCTAGACAATGAGCAGTTCTTC
CASSGTILDNEQFF
>.|TRBJ1-1|.|TRBV7-8
TGTGCCAGCAGCTTAGTAGGGGGTAAGAACACTGAAGCTTTCTTT
CASSLVGGKNTEAFF
>TRBD1|TRBJ2-1|.|TRBV19
TGTGCCAGTAGTAGACAGGGGGCATACAATGAGCAGTTCTTC
CASSRQGAYNEQFF
>TRBD2|TRBJ2-5|.|TRBV6-6
TGTGCCAGCAGCCTGGGACTAGCGGGGGGGCGGGAGACCCAGTACTTC
CASSLGLAGGRETQYF
>.|TRBJ1-2|.|TRBV5-1
TGCGCCAGCAGCTTGGATCCGGCTAACTATGGCTACACCTTC
CASSLDPANYGYTF
>TRBD1|TRBJ2-2|.|TRBV11-3
TGTGCCAGCAGCTCGTATTTCACAGGGGGCGTCACCGGGGAGCTGTTTTTT
CASSSYFTGGVTGELFF
>.|TRBJ2-7|.|TRBV5-1
TGCGCCAGCAGCTTGGGTTCAGGGGCCTACGAGCAGTACTTC
CASSLGSGAYEQYF
>.|TRBJ2-3|once|TRBV2
TGTGCCAGCAGTGAAGTCCCGCAGGGTAGGGATACGCAGTATTTT
CASSEVPQGRDTQYF
>.|TRBJ1-6|once|TRBV7-8
TGTGCCAGCAGCCCTGGTACGGTGACCCTCCACTTT
CASSPGTVTLHF
>TRBD1|TRBJ1-2|.|TRBV7-8
TGTGCCAGCAGCGAAAGCCGGGACAGGGTGGGCTATGGCTACACCTTC
CASSESRDRVGYGYTF
>.|TRBJ2-7|.|TRBV9
TGTGCCAGCAGCGTGTCACAGGGATCCTACGAGCAGTACTTC
CASSVSQGSYEQYF
>TRBD1|TRBJ1-1|.|TRBV9
TGTGCCAGCAGCGACCGACAGGGGATGAACACTGAAGCTTTCTTT
CASSDRQGMNTEAFF
>TRBD1|TRBJ1-1|.|TRBV5-1
TGCGCCAGCAGCCCATGGGACAGTACAAACACTGAAGCTTTCTTT
CASSPWDSTNTEAFF
>TRBD1|TRBJ2-3|.|TRBV5-1
TGCGCCAGCAGCCTGATGACAGGGGGATTCGTGCAAGATACGCAGTATTTT
CASSLMTGGFVQDTQYF
>.|TRBJ1-1|once|TRBV2
TGTGCCAGCGGTCTCATAGGGGGAAACACTGAAGCTTTCTTT
CASGLIGGNTEAFF
>TRBD1|TRBJ1-2|.|TRBV28
TGTGCCAGCAGTCCGATGGGACAGGGGGCGAACTATGGCTACACCTTC
CASSPMGQGANYGYTF
>.|TRBJ2-7|.|TRBV5-1
TGCGCCAGCAGCTGGCTATTCCGGGGTAACGAGCAGTACTTC
CASSWLFRGNEQYF
>.|TRBJ2-7|.|TRBV2
TGTGCCGGACATTCTTGGACCGGCTCCGAGCAGTACTTC
CAGHSWTGSEQYF
>TRBD2|TRBJ2-5|.|TRBV7-3
TGTGCCAGCAGCCCCGTCGGGGGGAACCAAGAGACCCAGTACTTC
CASSPVGGNQETQYF
>.|TRBJ2-5|.|TRBV3-1/TRBV3-2
TGTGCCAGCAGCCAAGATTTTCTAGAGACCCAGTACTTC
CASSQDFLETQYF
>.|TRBJ1-1|few|TRBV7-9
TGTGCCAGCAGCTTAGGGGCCCGCACTGAAGCTTTCTTT
CASSLGARTEAFF
>TRBD1|TRBJ1-1|.|TRBV19
TGTGCCAGTAGTCCCGGGACAGGGGGCACTGAAGCTTTCTTT
CASSPGTGGTEAFF
>.|TRBJ1-2|.|TRBV6-1
TGTGCCAGCAGTGGCCCGACCAGGGAAGCTAACTATGGCTACACCTTC
CASSGPTREANYGYTF
>.|TRBJ1-2|.|TRBV7-9
TGTGCCAGCAGCTTAGTCAGGGATTTCGAAGGCTACACCTTC
CASSLVRDFEGYTF
>.|TRBJ2-2|.|TRBV18
TGTGCCAGCTCACCGAACCCGGTAGCTAACACCGGGGAGCTGTTTTTT
CASSPNPVANTGELFF